This TCR beta chain was sequenced in a study of cytomegalovirus exposure and HLA in healthy donors. General study results and limits: Rarity marked most TCR sequences, yet some public TCRs occurred in many donors. Donors belonging to an Asian-associated ancestry cluster reportedly showed fewer N-insertions in productive TCRs than the 666-donor mean, according to what a later analysis found. Solely CMV serostatus was available to characterize immune exposure. Near-uniform donor sequencing depth was presumed by presence/absence analyses.

Points on this clone: What it binds is unknown.

Germline lookup yields CDR1 SNHLY and CDR2 FYNNEI. CDR3 length equals 16 residues. The V end was cut by 0 bases, the J end by 3 bases, with 12 bases between. Amplification used 60 Vbeta primers and 13 Jbeta primers. Some clones are missing from TCRdb's copy, which holds only in-frame ones; the method was immunoSEQ multiplex PCR. The sample has around 30,000 clones, around nine tenths seen once. Sequencing used PBMCs. This chain joins TRBV2 and TRBJ2-1; tentative D call: TRBD1 (5 bases). The clonotype was recovered from a boy under 18 in good health and CMV-seronegative. The CDR3 reads CASSEAVTVFYNEQFF. The CDR3 DNA reads TGTGCCAGCAGTGAAGCGGTGACAGTGTTCTACAATGAGCAGTTCTTC.